The 18 T cell receptor beta chains below all came from one sample that was sequenced in a study of blood T cell repertoires in COVID-19. The table came from immunoSEQ multiplex PCR; TCRdb's copy has only in-frame clones and leaves some out. In the table there are some 330,000 clones, over 80% of which are singletons. Sequenced sample: PBMCs or T cells enriched from blood (not recorded which). The receptors derive from a woman in her forties or fifties who had recovered from COVID-19.

This rearrangement joins TRBV5-1 to TRBJ1-1; maybe TRBD1 (6 bases). CDR3 length equals 12 residues. Trimming pared 8 bases from V and 2 bases from J, leaving 10 bases between. Germline CDR1 and CDR2: SGHRS and YFSETQ. The CDR3 sequence is CASSDSNTEAFF. CDR3 DNA sequence: TGCGCCAGTTCGGACAGTAACACTGAAGCTTTCTTT.

The chain is built from TRBV27 and TRBJ1-1; weak D call: TRBD1 (6 bases). Germline CDR1 and CDR2: MNHEY and SMNVEV (reference sequence). The CDR3 extends over 14 amino acids. V was shortened by 5 bases and J by 6 bases, with 16 bases between the two germline ends. CDR3 in DNA: TGTGCCAGCAGTCCGTACACAGGGTTGGCTGAAGCTTTCTTT. Its translation: CASSPYTGLAEAFF.

The CDR3 nucleotides are TGTGCCAGCAGCCAAGGAATAGCGGGAGTCTTGTACAATGAGCAGTTCTTC. Its translation is CASSQGIAGVLYNEQFF. The chain is built from TRBV3-1 (or the pseudogene TRBV3-2) and TRBJ2-1, with 9 bases aligning to TRBD2. The CDR3 spans 17 residues. Looked up from germline, CDR1 is LGHDT and CDR2 is YNNKEL (reference sequence). V lost 1 base and J lost 4; bases outside the gene matches: 8.

This chain connects TRBV27 to TRBJ1-1; maybe TRBD1 (6 bases). Germline V gene lookup returns CDR1 MNHEY and CDR2 SMNVEV (reference sequence). With 0 bases removed from V and 4 bases from J, the gap between germline ends came to 6 bases. The CDR3 spans 13 residues. The CDR3 nucleotides read TGTGCCAGCAGTTTATCGGGGGCCACTGAAGCTTTCTTT. Protein product: CASSLSGATEAFF.

The gene calls are TRBV3-1 (or the pseudogene TRBV3-2) and TRBJ1-4, with TRBD1 as a possible D gene (6 bases). In germline, CDR1 is LGHDT, CDR2 YNNKEL (reference sequence). There are 16 residues in the CDR3. The V gene lost 8 bases and the J gene lost 4 bases, with 20 bases spanning the gap. The DNA for the CDR3 is TGTGCCAGCTCCCAAAACCTAGGGGGTCGTAATGAAAAACTGTTTTTT. As protein: CASSQNLGGRNEKLFF.

This clone was found a few times. The CDR3 here is CASTMGQGGYGYTF. The CDR3 nucleotides read TGTGCCAGTACCATGGGACAGGGTGGTTATGGCTACACCTTC. V is TRBV19 and J is TRBJ1-2; 9 positions agree with TRBD1. This CDR3 spans 14 amino acids. Germline CDR1 LNHDA, CDR2 SQIVND (reference sequence). The ends lost 7 bases at V and 5 bases at J; junction bases unmatched: 8.

The CDR3 nucleotides are TGTGCCAGCAGACCTAGACAGGGTCCCAACGAGCAGTACTTC. Protein sequence: CASRPRQGPNEQYF. The chain employs TRBV2 and TRBJ2-7; 7 positions agree with TRBD1. The CDR3 is made up of 14 amino acids. CDR1 SNHLY and CDR2 FYNNEI come from the germline V gene. J was trimmed by 5 bases and V by 6 bases; bases with no gene match: 10.

The CDR3 spells CASSTGGSLRGQPQHF. The CDR3 coding sequence is TGTGCCAGCAGCACAGGGGGAAGTTTAAGGGGTCAGCCCCAGCATTTT. This chain links TRBV7-8 with TRBJ1-5; 8 positions match TRBD1. The CDR3 covers 16 residues. The germline V gene encodes CDR1 SGHVS and CDR2 FQNEAQ. With 5 bases clipped from V and 6 bases from J, the junction kept 12 bases outside the gene matches.

This chain connects TRBV14 to TRBJ2-6; 7 bases fit TRBD1. J gave up 4 bases and V 3 bases, and 9 bases lay outside the gene matches. The CDR3 consists of 17 residues. The germline V gene has CDR1 SGHDN and CDR2 FVKESK. This CDR3 reads CASSQRTGGSGANVLTF. Written as DNA, the CDR3 is TGTGCCAGCAGCCAGCGGACAGGAGGATCGGGGGCCAACGTCCTGACTTTC. The full variable domain, completed using reference TRBV14 and TRBJ2-6, is EAGVTQFPSHSVIEKGQTVTLRCDPISGHDNLYWYRRVMGKEIKFLLHFVKESKQDESGMPNNRFLAERTGGTYSTLKVQPAELEDSGVYFCASSQRTGGSGANVLTFGAGSRLTVL.

This sequence joins TRBV6-5 and TRBJ1-3; D remains ambiguous. The germline V gene encodes CDR1 MNHEY and CDR2 SVGAGI. V lost 0 bases, J lost 8 bases, and 11 bases lay in between. This CDR3 region has 14 residues. DNA for the CDR3: TGTGCCAGCAGTTACTCGACCCGGAGAGACACCATATATTTT. Its protein is CASSYSTRRDTIYF.

V usage is TRBV7-2 and J usage is TRBJ1-2; 11 nucleotides line up with TRBD1. The CDR3 length is 15 residues. With V trimmed by 5 bases and J by 6 bases, 8 bases remained unmatched. Germline assignment: CDR1 SGHTA and CDR2 FQGNSA. CDR3 sequence: CASSPRTGGRHGYTF. DNA of the CDR3: TGTGCCAGCAGCCCCCGGACAGGGGGCAGGCATGGCTACACCTTC.

This clone was counted a single time. The chain employs TRBV19 and TRBJ2-2; 9 nucleotides align to TRBD1. V lost 10 bases, J lost 1 base, and 4 bases stayed unmatched. The CDR3 loop spans 14 amino acids. Germline V CDR1 and CDR2: LNHDA, SQIVND (reference sequence). For the CDR3, the DNA is TGTGCCACCGCGGGACAGGGGAACACCGGGGAGCTGTTTTTT. Protein product: CATAGQGNTGELFF.

J is TRBJ1-6 and V is TRBV2; weak D call: TRBD1 (5 bases). Germline V CDR1 and CDR2: SNHLY, FYNNEI. This CDR3 comprises 14 residues. The V gene lost 7 bases and the J gene lost 9 bases, with 16 bases spanning the gap. CDR3 sequence (DNA): TGTGCCAGCACCCCGACAGCCATGCGTTCACCCCTCCACTTT. Translation gives CASTPTAMRSPLHF.

This clone was observed a handful of times. This chain joins TRBV7-2 and TRBJ2-1, with unresolved D. Between the trimmed V and J ends, which lost 0 bases and 3 bases, there was a span of 3 bases. This CDR3 has 13 amino acids. The V gene's germline CDR1 is SGHTA and CDR2 FQGNSA. CDR3 loop: CASSLAVYNEQFF. CDR3 DNA: TGTGCCAGCAGCTTAGCCGTCTACAATGAGCAGTTCTTC.

V is TRBV3-1 (or the pseudogene TRBV3-2) and J is TRBJ1-5; 7 positions match TRBD1. The V gene end was trimmed by 4 bases and the J gene end by 6 bases; junction bases not matched to a gene: 9. The CDR3 spans 15 residues. Germline loops: CDR1 LGHDT, CDR2 YNNKEL (reference sequence). Here the CDR3 reads CASSRDRVPGQPQHF. The CDR3 DNA reads as TGTGCCAGCAGCCGAGACAGGGTCCCAGGTCAGCCCCAGCATTTT.

This chain uses TRBV6-5 with TRBJ1-2; 7 bases are a match to TRBD1. The CDR3 totals 14 residues. J lost 8 bases, V lost 6 bases, and 12 bases had no gene match. Germline CDR1 and CDR2: MNHEY and SVGAGI. This CDR3 reads CASRAGQNNMGYTF. Here the CDR3 DNA reads TGTGCCAGCAGGGCGGGACAGAATAATATGGGCTACACCTTC.

The V and J genes are TRBV7-9 and TRBJ1-2; D call uncertain. Germline V gene data show CDR1 as SEHNR and CDR2 as FQNEAQ (reference sequence). The CDR3 consists of 16 residues. The V end lost 4 bases, the J end lost 5 bases, and 20 bases lay between the germline ends. The CDR3 DNA reads as TGTGCCAGCAGCTCGGAGAAAGGATTTTCCCCTTATGGCTACACCTTC. Its protein product is CASSSEKGFSPYGYTF.

V is TRBV7-9 and J is TRBJ2-3, with 9 bases that match TRBD2. V shed 5 bases, J shed 2 bases, and the junction held 17 bases outside the gene matches. Germline CDR1 is SEHNR and CDR2 is FQNEAQ (reference sequence). The CDR3 covers 19 residues. The CDR3 spells CASSRLAGGPSGATDTQYF. The CDR3 nucleotides are TGTGCCAGCAGCCGTCTGGCGGGGGGGCCGAGTGGTGCCACAGATACGCAGTATTTT. Supplemented by reference TRBV7-9 and TRBJ2-3, the full variable domain reads DTGVSQNPRHKITKRGQNVTFRCDPISEHNRLYWYRQTLGQGPEFLTYFQNEAQLEKSRLLSDRFSAERPKGSFSTLEIQRTEQGDSAMYLCASSRLAGGPSGATDTQYFGPGTRLTVL.